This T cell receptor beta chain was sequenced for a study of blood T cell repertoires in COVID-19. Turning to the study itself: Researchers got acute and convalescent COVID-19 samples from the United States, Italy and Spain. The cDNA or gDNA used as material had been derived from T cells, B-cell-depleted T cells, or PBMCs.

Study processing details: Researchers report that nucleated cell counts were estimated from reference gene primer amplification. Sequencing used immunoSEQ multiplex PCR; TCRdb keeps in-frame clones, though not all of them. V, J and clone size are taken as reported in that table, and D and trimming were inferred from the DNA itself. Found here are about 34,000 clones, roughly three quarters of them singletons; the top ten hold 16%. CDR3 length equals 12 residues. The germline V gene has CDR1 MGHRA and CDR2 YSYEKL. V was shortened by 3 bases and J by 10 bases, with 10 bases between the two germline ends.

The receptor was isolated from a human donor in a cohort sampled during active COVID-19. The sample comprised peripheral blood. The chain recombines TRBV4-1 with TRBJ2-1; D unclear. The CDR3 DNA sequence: TGCGCCAGCAGCCATACTCTCGGGGAGCAGTTCTTC. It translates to CASSHTLGEQFF.